These 28 T cell receptor beta chains originate from one sample sequenced in a study of blood T cell repertoires in COVID-19. Here immunoSEQ multiplex PCR was the method, and the copy in TCRdb shows in-frame clones only, minus some. The data show roughly 33,000 clones, 85% seen once. The sample was peripheral blood. All receptors derive from a human donor with acute or convalescent COVID-19. The donor label of this sample is uncertain.

The J gene is TRBJ2-7, the V gene TRBV29-1; TRBD2 matches at 7 bases. Per the germline V gene, CDR1 is SQVTM and CDR2 is ANQGSEA. CDR3 length equals 13 residues. V was pared by 1 base and J by 6 bases, with 6 bases of the junction left unmatched. The CDR3 coding sequence is TGCAGCGTTGAAGGGGGGGGTTCACGCGAGCAGTACTTC. Encoded protein: CSVEGGGSREQYF.

This clone showed up just a few times. J is TRBJ2-1 and V is TRBV11-3; 8 nucleotides line up with TRBD2. This CDR3 is built from 16 residues. Germline assignment: CDR1 SGHNT and CDR2 YENEEA. V shed 2 bases, J shed 0 bases, and the junction held 3 bases outside the gene matches. DNA of the CDR3: TGTGCCAGCAGCTTAAGCGGGGGAAGCTCCTACAATGAGCAGTTCTTC. The encoded protein is CASSLSGGSSYNEQFF.

This clone has only one observation. J is TRBJ2-7 and V is TRBV6-2 or TRBV6-3, with 10 positions matching TRBD2. Germline lookup yields CDR1 MNHEY and CDR2 SVGEGT. J was trimmed by 1 base and V by 5 bases; bases with no gene match: 5. The CDR3 covers 15 residues. CDR3 bases: TGTGCCAGCAGTGACCTAGCGGGGGCATCCTACGAGCAGTACTTC. Its protein product is CASSDLAGASYEQYF.

The chain recombines TRBV19 with TRBJ2-3; no clear D. The CDR3 extends over 13 amino acids. Per the germline V gene, CDR1 is LNHDA and CDR2 is SQIVND (reference sequence). The V end lost 5 bases, the J end lost 2 bases, and 8 bases lay between the germline ends. The CDR3 sequence: CASSGTDTDTQYF. CDR3 bases: TGTGCCAGTAGTGGAACAGACACAGATACGCAGTATTTT.

This chain uses TRBV27 with TRBJ2-1; TRBD2 aligns across 11 bases. Trimming at V came to 2 bases and at J to 4 bases, leaving 7 bases not matched to a gene. The CDR3 sequence is 17 residues long. CDR1 and CDR2 from the germline V gene are MNHEY and SMNVEV (reference sequence). CDR3 DNA sequence: TGTGCCAGCAGTTTAAGAACTAGCGGGAGTTCTTACAATGAGCAGTTCTTC. Amino acid sequence: CASSLRTSGSSYNEQFF.

This sequence joins TRBV7-9 and TRBJ1-4; 8 positions agree with TRBD1. The CDR3 totals 15 residues. The J segment lost 5 bases and the V segment lost 0 bases, leaving 2 bases of the junction unmatched. CDR1 is SEHNR, CDR2 FQNEAQ, per germline (reference sequence). CDR3 sequence reads: CASSLATGENEKLFF. The CDR3 coding sequence is TGTGCCAGCAGCTTAGCGACAGGGGAAAATGAAAAACTGTTTTTT.

This clone was counted only a few times. J is TRBJ1-2 and V is TRBV15; TRBD1 aligns across 7 bases. V was pared by 1 base and J by 2 bases, with 1 base of the junction left unmatched. Looked up from germline, CDR1 is LNHNV and CDR2 is YYDKDF (reference sequence). The length of the CDR3 is 14 residues. The DNA for the CDR3 is TGTGCCACCAGCAGAGGCAGGGGGAACTATGGCTACACCTTC. It codes for CATSRGRGNYGYTF. The full variable domain, rest sourced from reference TRBV15 and TRBJ1-2, is DAMVIQNPRYQVTQFGKPVTLSCSQTLNHNVMYWYQQKSSQAPKLLFHYYDKDFNNEADTPDNFQSRRPNTSFCFLDIRSPGLGDTAMYLCATSRGRGNYGYTFGSGTRLTVV.

The J gene is TRBJ2-1, the V gene TRBV5-1; the D is unclear. The germline V gene has CDR1 SGHRS and CDR2 YFSETQ. The CDR3 runs 12 residues. V lost 5 bases and J lost 9, with 12 bases in between. CDR3 DNA: TGCGCCAGCAGTTTTACACGCCTTGAGCAGTTCTTC. Protein: CASSFTRLEQFF.

The gene calls are TRBV6-2 or TRBV6-3 and TRBJ2-7; 7 nucleotides match TRBD1. Germline CDR1 is MNHEY and CDR2 is SVGEGT. This CDR3 region has 17 residues. With V trimmed by 5 bases and J by 2 bases, 15 bases remained unmatched. CDR3 amino acids: CASSDGPTTGHPYEQYF. As DNA, the CDR3 is TGTGCCAGCAGTGACGGACCTACGACAGGGCATCCCTACGAGCAGTACTTC.

The rearrangement links TRBV5-1 to TRBJ2-3; 7 nucleotides line up with TRBD2. Trimming removed 4 bases from V and 4 bases from J; junction bases left unmatched: 6. The CDR3 has 14 amino acids. Germline loops: CDR1 SGHRS, CDR2 YFSETQ. The CDR3 nucleotides read TGCGCCAGCAGCCCCGGACTAGTGTCAGATACGCAGTATTTT. Residues: CASSPGLVSDTQYF.

This clone came up once. The chain couples TRBV28 to TRBJ2-7; no reliable D call. Germline V gene sequence: CDR1 MDHEN, CDR2 SYDVKM. Between the trimmed V and J ends, which lost 9 bases and 2 bases, there was a span of 20 bases. The CDR3 covers 15 residues. CDR3 coding DNA: TGTGCCAGTCCTGGCACATCCGACATCACCTACGAGCAGTACTTC. Protein: CASPGTSDITYEQYF.

This rearrangement joins TRBV14 to TRBJ2-1, with D possibly matching TRBD2 (5 bases). The V gene lost 5 bases and the J gene lost 10 bases, with 15 bases spanning the gap. CDR1 and CDR2 from the germline V gene are SGHDN and FVKESK. The CDR3 totals 13 residues. The CDR3 nucleotides read TGTGCCAGCAGCTTTACTAGGGATGGAGAGCAGTTCTTC. As protein: CASSFTRDGEQFF.

The rearrangement uses TRBV11-3 and TRBJ2-1; D might be TRBD1 (6 bases). With 3 bases removed from V and 5 bases from J, the gap between germline ends came to 14 bases. This CDR3 region has 15 residues. CDR1 is SGHNT and CDR2 is YENEEA in the germline V gene. CDR3 loop: CASSLGGGSNNEQFF. CDR3 coding DNA: TGTGCCAGCAGCTTGGGTGGGGGCTCGAACAATGAGCAGTTCTTC.

The chain couples TRBV30 to TRBJ1-5, with 7 bases that match TRBD1. CDR1 and CDR2 (germline): GTSNPN, SVGIG (reference sequence). The CDR3 spans 14 residues. V was clipped by 5 bases and J by 3 bases; unmatched bases: 7. In nucleotides, the CDR3 is TGTGCCTGGGGCCTGGGACAGAACAATCAGCCCCAGCATTTT. As protein: CAWGLGQNNQPQHF.

The rearrangement links TRBV27 to TRBJ2-1; 7 bases are a match to TRBD2. The CDR3 length is 15 residues. Germline CDR1 and CDR2: MNHEY and SMNVEV (reference sequence). V dropped 2 bases and J dropped 3; count of bases not matched to a gene: 4. The CDR3 region is CASSLGWDYYNEQFF. In DNA, the CDR3 is TGTGCCAGCAGTTTAGGATGGGACTACTACAATGAGCAGTTCTTC.

The chain joins TRBV7-9 to TRBJ2-3; 7 bases agree with TRBD1. CDR3 length: 16 residues. Germline V gene sequence: CDR1 SEHNR, CDR2 FQNEAQ (reference sequence). Trimming removed 5 bases from V and 8 bases from J; junction bases left unmatched: 16. CDR3: CASSPGQIGLMVTQYF. CDR3 sequence (DNA): TGTGCCAGCAGCCCGGGACAGATTGGACTGATGGTTACGCAGTATTTT.

The chain employs TRBV18 and TRBJ2-3; the D gene is possibly TRBD2 (6 bases). CDR3 length: 14 amino acids. Germline-derived CDR1 and CDR2 are KGHSH and LQKENI. V was pared by 0 bases and J by 6 bases, with 10 bases between. Here the CDR3 DNA reads TGTGCCAGCTCACCACCTACGGGGAGGGATACGCAGTATTTT. The encoded protein is CASSPPTGRDTQYF.

The genes are TRBV12-5 and TRBJ1-2, with no clear D. Per the germline V gene, CDR1 is LGHNT and CDR2 is FRNRAP. Trimming cost V 8 bases and J 4 bases, with 11 bases left between them. CDR3 length: 12 amino acids. CDR3 coding DNA: TGTGCTAGTTCGGCCAGGCCCTATGGCTACACCTTC. Amino acids: CASSARPYGYTF.

V is TRBV7-2 and J is TRBJ2-7, with a possible D match to TRBD1 (5 bases). The CDR3 covers 16 residues. CDR1 is SGHTA and CDR2 is FQGNSA in the germline V gene. V lost 0 bases to trimming and J lost 3 bases, with 15 bases between them. CDR3 DNA: TGTGCCAGCAGCTTAGCGCCCCCCAGGGCCCACTACGAGCAGTACTTC. This gives the protein CASSLAPPRAHYEQYF.

CDR3 coding DNA: TGTGCCATCAGTGTCGGTACTGAAGCTTTCTTT. Protein sequence: CAISVGTEAFF. The chain couples TRBV10-3 to TRBJ1-1; D gene unclear. Per germline, CDR1 ENHRY and CDR2 SYGVKD. The CDR3 runs to 11 residues. Trimming removed 4 bases from V and 5 bases from J, with 5 bases in between.

The chain employs TRBV27 and TRBJ1-1; TRBD1 aligns across 10 bases. The CDR3 contains 15 residues. From germline, CDR1 is MNHEY and CDR2 SMNVEV (reference sequence). The V segment lost 5 bases and the J segment 5 bases; nucleotides outside the gene matches: 8. The CDR3, as DNA: TGTGCCAGCAGTCGCCCGGGACAGGGGTGGACTGAAGCTTTCTTT. Protein product: CASSRPGQGWTEAFF.

The chain joins TRBV7-3 to TRBJ2-3; TRBD1 aligns across 9 bases. This CDR3 is built from 15 residues. V shed 5 bases and J 3 bases; nucleotides not matched to a gene: 6. The V gene's germline CDR1 is SGHTA and CDR2 FQGTGA. CDR3 coding DNA: TGTGCCAGCAGCCTGACAGGGGGAAGGACAGATACGCAGTATTTT. Translating it yields CASSLTGGRTDTQYF.

Here the CDR3 reads CSVEDLGGTEAFF. The CDR3 DNA reads as TGCAGCGTTGAAGATCTGGGGGGCACTGAAGCTTTCTTT. V is TRBV29-1 and J is TRBJ1-1; TRBD1 is a possible D gene (5 bases). Germline V gives CDR1 SQVTM, CDR2 ANQGSEA. The ends were cut back, 0 bases at V and 4 bases at J, with 9 bases in the middle. The CDR3 has 13 amino acids.

This clone appeared once. This CDR3 is CACHLGLNSPLHF. DNA for the CDR3: TGTGCCTGCCATTTGGGGCTTAATTCACCCCTCCACTTT. The chain carries TRBV30 and TRBJ1-6; the D gene is possibly TRBD1 (5 bases). Trimming took off 6 bases at V and 6 bases at J, with 12 bases between the two ends. This CDR3 has 13 residues. Germline V gene lookup returns CDR1 GTSNPN and CDR2 SVGIG (reference sequence). Looking up the rest from reference TRBV30 and TRBJ1-6 gives the full variable domain: SQTIHQWPATLVQPVGSPLSLECTVEGTSNPNLYWYRQAAGRGLQLLFYSVGIGQISSEVPQNLSASRPQDRQFILSSKKLLLSDSGFYLCACHLGLNSPLHFGNGTRLTVT.

The J gene is TRBJ2-2, the V gene TRBV9; maybe TRBD2 (6 bases). Germline-derived CDR1 and CDR2 are SGDLS and YYNGEE. Trimming cost V 4 bases and J 0 bases, with 13 bases left between them. The CDR3 sequence is 16 residues long. CDR3 sequence (DNA): TGTGCCAGCAGCCCACGGGACTTCGCGAACACCGGGGAGCTGTTTTTT. This translates into CASSPRDFANTGELFF.

The rearrangement uses TRBV9 and TRBJ2-7, with a weak D call TRBD2 (7 bases). The germline V gene encodes CDR1 SGDLS and CDR2 YYNGEE. Trimming took 0 bases from V and 7 from J, leaving 14 bases between them. The CDR3 totals 14 residues. In DNA, the CDR3 is TGTGCCAGCAGCGTAGGAGGGGGGGCGAGGGAGCAGTACTTC. Protein product: CASSVGGGAREQYF.

V usage is TRBV10-3 and J usage is TRBJ1-4; 10 positions match TRBD1. The CDR3 is 15 residues long. The V gene's germline CDR1 is ENHRY and CDR2 SYGVKD. After removal of 3 bases from V and 3 bases from J, the junction contained 1 base not matched to a gene. The CDR3 protein is CAISDDRGPNEKLFF. DNA of the CDR3: TGTGCCATCAGTGACGACAGGGGGCCTAATGAAAAACTGTTTTTT.

The V gene is TRBV10-3, the J gene TRBJ1-1, with 7 bases aligning to TRBD1. The ends lost 10 bases at V and 4 bases at J; junction bases unmatched: 12. The CDR3 is 14 amino acids. Germline V gene sequence: CDR1 ENHRY, CDR2 SYGVKD. The CDR3 sequence: CATQAGTAGTEAFF. In nucleotides, the CDR3 is TGTGCCACCCAAGCCGGGACAGCGGGCACTGAAGCTTTCTTT.